This T cell receptor beta chain was profiled in a study of neurological immune-mediated disorders. Via MiXCR, TCRdb re-called the 5' RACE reads, giving one row per CDR3 protein. The sample has 45,000 or so distinct CDR3 sequences; 3% to 3.5% are singletons. The CDR3 has 11 residues. The germline gives CDR1 DFQATT, CDR2 SNEGSKA (reference sequence). Trimming took off 5 bases at V and 1 base at J, with 5 bases between the two ends. The table lists this clonotype with many counts. Its target is unknown. Study findings and constraints: One related-CDR3 cluster, which may be a signature, held the repertoires of 18 of 34 multiple sclerosis patients after phylogenetic grouping.

The V and J genes are TRBV20-1 and TRBJ1-1; D gene unclear. The source of this sequence is a woman aged 50 to 60 with multiple sclerosis. Sequenced material: PBMCs. The CDR3 is CSASRNTEAFF. CDR3 nucleotide sequence: TGCAGTGCTTCACGGAACACTGAAGCTTTCTTT.